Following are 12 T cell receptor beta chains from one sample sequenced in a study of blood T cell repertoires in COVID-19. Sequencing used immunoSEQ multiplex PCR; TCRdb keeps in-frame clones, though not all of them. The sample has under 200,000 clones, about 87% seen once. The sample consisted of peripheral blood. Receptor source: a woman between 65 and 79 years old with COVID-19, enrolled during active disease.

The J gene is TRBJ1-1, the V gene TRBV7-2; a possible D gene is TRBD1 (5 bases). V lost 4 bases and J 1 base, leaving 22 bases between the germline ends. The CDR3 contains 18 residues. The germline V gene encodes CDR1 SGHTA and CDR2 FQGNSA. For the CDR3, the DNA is TGTGCCAGCAGCTCAGGCCGGGCGGGACCGATGGGGAACACTGAAGCTTTCTTT. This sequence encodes CASSSGRAGPMGNTEAFF.

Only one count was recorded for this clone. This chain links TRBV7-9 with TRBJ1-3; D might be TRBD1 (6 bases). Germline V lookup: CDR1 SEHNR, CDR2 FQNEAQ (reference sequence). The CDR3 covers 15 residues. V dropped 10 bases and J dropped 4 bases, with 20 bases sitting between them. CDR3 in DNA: TGTGCCACACATCTCCGGGACAAAGGGGGAAACACCATATATTTT. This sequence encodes CATHLRDKGGNTIYF.

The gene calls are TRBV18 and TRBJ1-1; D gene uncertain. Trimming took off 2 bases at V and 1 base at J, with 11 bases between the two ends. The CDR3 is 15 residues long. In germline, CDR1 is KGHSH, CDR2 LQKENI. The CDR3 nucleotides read TGTGCCAGCTCACCAAGGGAGGCCAAGAACACTGAAGCTTTCTTT. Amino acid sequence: CASSPREAKNTEAFF.

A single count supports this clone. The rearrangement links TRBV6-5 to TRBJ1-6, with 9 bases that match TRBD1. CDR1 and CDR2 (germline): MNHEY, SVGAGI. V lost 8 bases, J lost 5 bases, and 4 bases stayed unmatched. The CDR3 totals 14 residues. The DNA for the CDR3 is TGTGCCAGCGCCTGGACAGGGGATAATTCACCCCTCCACTTT. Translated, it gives CASAWTGDNSPLHF.

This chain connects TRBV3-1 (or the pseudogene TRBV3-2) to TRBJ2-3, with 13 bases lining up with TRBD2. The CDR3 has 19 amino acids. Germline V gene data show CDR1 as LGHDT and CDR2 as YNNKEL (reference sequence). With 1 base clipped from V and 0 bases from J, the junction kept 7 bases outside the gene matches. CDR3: CASSQAWTSGGPSTDTQYF. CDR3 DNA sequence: TGTGCCAGCAGCCAAGCCTGGACTAGCGGGGGCCCTAGCACAGATACGCAGTATTTT.

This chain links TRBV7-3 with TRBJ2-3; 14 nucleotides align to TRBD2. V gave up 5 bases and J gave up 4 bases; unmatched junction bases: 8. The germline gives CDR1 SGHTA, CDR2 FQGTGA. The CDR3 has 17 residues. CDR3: CASSQGLAGAKADTQYF. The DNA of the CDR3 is TGTGCCAGCAGCCAGGGACTAGCGGGGGCCAAGGCAGATACGCAGTATTTT.

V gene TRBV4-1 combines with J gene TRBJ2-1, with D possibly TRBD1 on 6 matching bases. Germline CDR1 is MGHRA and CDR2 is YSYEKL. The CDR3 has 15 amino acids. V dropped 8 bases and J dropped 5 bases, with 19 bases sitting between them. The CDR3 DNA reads TGCGCCAGCCGACCACAGTTCAGGGGCGACAATGAGCAGTTCTTC. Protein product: CASRPQFRGDNEQFF.

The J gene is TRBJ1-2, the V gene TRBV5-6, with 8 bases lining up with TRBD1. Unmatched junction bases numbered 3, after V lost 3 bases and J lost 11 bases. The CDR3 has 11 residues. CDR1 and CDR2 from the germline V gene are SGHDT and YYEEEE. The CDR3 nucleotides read TGTGCCAGCAGCTCCGGGACAGGTTACACCTTC. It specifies CASSSGTGYTF.

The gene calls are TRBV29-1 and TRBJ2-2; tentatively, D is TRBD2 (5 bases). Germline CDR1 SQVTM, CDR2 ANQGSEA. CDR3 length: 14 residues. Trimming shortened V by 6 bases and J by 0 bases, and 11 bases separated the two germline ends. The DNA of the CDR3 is TGCAGCGTCGGGGAAAGATCGAACACCGGGGAGCTGTTTTTT. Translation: CSVGERSNTGELFF.

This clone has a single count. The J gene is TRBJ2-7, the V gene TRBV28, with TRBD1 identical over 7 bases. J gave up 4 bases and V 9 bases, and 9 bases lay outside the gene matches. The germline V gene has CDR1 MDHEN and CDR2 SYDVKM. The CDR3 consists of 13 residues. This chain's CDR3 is CASSRDRKYEQYF. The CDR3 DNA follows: TGTGCCAGTAGTAGGGACAGAAAATACGAGCAGTACTTC. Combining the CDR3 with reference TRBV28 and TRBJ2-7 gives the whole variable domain DVKVTQSSRYLVKRTGEKVFLECVQDMDHENMFWYRQDPGLGLRLIYFSYDVKMKEKGDIPEGYSVSREKKERFSLILESASTNQTSMYLCASSRDRKYEQYFGPGTRLTVT.

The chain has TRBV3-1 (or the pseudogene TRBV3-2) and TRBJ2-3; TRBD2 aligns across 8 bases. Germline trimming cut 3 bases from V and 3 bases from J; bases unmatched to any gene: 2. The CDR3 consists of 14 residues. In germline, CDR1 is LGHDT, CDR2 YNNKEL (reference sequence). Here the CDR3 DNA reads TGTGCCAGCAGCCAGGGACTAGGGACAGATACGCAGTATTTT. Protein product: CASSQGLGTDTQYF.

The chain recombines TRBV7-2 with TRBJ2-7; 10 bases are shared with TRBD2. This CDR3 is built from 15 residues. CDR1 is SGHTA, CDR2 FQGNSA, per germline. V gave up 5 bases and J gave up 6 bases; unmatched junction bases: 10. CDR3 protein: CASSRTSGVPTEQYF. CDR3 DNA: TGTGCCAGCAGCAGGACTAGCGGAGTCCCTACCGAGCAGTACTTC.